This T cell receptor (beta chain) was captured by sequencing in a study of siplizumab effects on memory and regulatory T cells. Data came from immunoSEQ multiplex PCR; TCRdb stores just in-frame clones and leaves some out. Of over 100,000 clones listed, about 93% are singletons. The CDR3 spans 14 residues. The germline V gene has CDR1 MDHEN and CDR2 SYDVKM. V was shortened by 5 bases and J by 9 bases, with 20 bases between the two germline ends. The clonotype originates from a human donor in good health. Material for sequencing was CD4+ T cells sorted from blood. The chain recombines TRBV28 with TRBJ2-7; D gene ambiguous. The CDR3 DNA sequence: TGTGCCAGCAGTCGTCTAGAACGAACGGTCGGGCAGTACTTC. Translating gives CASSRLERTVGQYF.